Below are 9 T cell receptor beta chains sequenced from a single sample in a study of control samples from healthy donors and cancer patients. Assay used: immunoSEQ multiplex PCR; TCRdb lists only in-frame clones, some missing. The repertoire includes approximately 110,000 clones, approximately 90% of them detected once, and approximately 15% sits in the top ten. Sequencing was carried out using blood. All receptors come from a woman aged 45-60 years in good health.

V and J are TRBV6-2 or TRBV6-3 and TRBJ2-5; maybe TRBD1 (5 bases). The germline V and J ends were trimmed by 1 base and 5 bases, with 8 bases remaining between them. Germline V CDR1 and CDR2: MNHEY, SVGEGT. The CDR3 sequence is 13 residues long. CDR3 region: CASSYWGPETQYF. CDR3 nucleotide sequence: TGTGCCAGCAGTTACTGGGGCCCTGAGACCCAGTACTTC.

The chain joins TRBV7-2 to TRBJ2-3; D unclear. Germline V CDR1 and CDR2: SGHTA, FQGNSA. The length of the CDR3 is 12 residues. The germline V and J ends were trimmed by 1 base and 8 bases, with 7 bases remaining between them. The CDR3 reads CASSLDLGTQYF. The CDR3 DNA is TGTGCCAGCAGCTTAGACTTGGGTACGCAGTATTTT.

CDR3 protein: CASSLGTPTYEQYF. As DNA, the CDR3 is TGTGCCAGCAGCCTGGGGACGCCTACCTACGAGCAGTACTTC. The chain has TRBV9 and TRBJ2-7; D could derive from TRBD1 or TRBD2 (5 bases each). The germline CDR1 and CDR2 sequences are SGDLS and YYNGEE. This CDR3 has 14 amino acids. Trimming took 4 bases from V and 2 from J, leaving 13 bases between them.

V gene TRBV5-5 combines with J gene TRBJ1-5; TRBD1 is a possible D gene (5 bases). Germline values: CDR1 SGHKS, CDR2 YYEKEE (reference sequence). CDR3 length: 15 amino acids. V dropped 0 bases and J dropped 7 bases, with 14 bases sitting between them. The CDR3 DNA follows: TGTGCCAGCAGCTTGGCGGGGGAGGGAGGACAGCCCCAGCATTTT. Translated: CASSLAGEGGQPQHF.

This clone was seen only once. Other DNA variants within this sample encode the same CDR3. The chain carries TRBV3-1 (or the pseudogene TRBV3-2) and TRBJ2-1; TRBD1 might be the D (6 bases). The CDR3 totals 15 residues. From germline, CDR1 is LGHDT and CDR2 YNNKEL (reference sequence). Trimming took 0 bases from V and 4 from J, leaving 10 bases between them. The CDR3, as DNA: TGTGCCAGCAGCCAAGAGGGGGCTTCATACAATGAGCAGTTCTTC. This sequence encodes CASSQEGASYNEQFF.

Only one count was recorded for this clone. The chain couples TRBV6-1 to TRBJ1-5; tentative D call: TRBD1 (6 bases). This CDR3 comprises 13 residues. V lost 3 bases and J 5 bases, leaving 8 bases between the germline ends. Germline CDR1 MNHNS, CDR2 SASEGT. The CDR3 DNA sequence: TGTGCCAGCAGTGACACAGGGTATCAGCCCCAGCATTTT. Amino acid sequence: CASSDTGYQPQHF.

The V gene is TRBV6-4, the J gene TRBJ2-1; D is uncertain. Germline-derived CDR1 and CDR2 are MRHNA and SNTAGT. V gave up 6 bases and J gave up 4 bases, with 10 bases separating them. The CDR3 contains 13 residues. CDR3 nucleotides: TGTGCCAGCAGACCGGACGGGTACAATGAGCAGTTCTTC. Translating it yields CASRPDGYNEQFF.

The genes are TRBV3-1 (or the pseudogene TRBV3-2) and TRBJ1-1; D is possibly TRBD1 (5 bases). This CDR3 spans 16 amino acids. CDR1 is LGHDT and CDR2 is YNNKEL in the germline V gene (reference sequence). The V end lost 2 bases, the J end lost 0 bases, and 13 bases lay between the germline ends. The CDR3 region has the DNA TGTGCCAGCAGCCAATGGACCGGGGCTTTGAACACTGAAGCTTTCTTT. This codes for CASSQWTGALNTEAFF.

The CDR3 loop is CASSHLANRRDEQFF. CDR3 coding DNA: TGTGCCAGCAGTCACCTAGCAAACCGGCGTGATGAGCAGTTCTTC. This rearrangement joins TRBV6-5 to TRBJ2-1, with D maybe TRBD2 (5 bases). V was cut by 5 bases and J by 8 bases, with 19 bases left in between. Germline CDR1 MNHEY, CDR2 SVGAGI. The CDR3 is 15 residues long.